The 20 T cell receptor beta chains below were found in one sample sequenced in a study of T-cell reconstitution after alpha-beta-depleted transplantation in children. Unique molecular identifiers were used to barcode this TCRbeta library. Each CDR3 protein is one row after TCRdb ran MiXCR on the PCR reads. The sample includes approximately 170,000 distinct CDR3 sequences, approximately 12% of them seen just once. The sample was PBMCs, taken before TCRalphabeta/CD19-depleted stem cell transplant. The receptors derive from a boy aged 2-9 years with acute myeloid leukemia, due to receive a stem cell transplant.

This clonotype came up many times. The chain combines TRBV29-1 with TRBJ2-1; D not certain. With 0 bases removed from V and 7 bases from J, the gap between germline ends came to 13 bases. The CDR3 is 14 amino acids. In germline, CDR1 is SQVTM, CDR2 ANQGSEA. Here the CDR3 DNA reads TGCAGCGTTGAAGATATTAACAAGCGTAATGAGCAGTTCTTC. It encodes CSVEDINKRNEQFF.

This clonotype has ten or more counts. V and J are TRBV4-1 and TRBJ1-1; D gene uncertain. The CDR3 loop spans 14 amino acids. Germline V gene data show CDR1 as MGHRA and CDR2 as YSYEKL. V was trimmed by 3 bases and J by 0 bases, leaving 8 bases between them. CDR3: CASSQPGVNTEAFF. The CDR3 nucleotides read TGCGCCAGCAGCCAGCCTGGGGTGAACACTGAAGCTTTCTTT.

This clonotype was seen ten or more times. The CDR3 ends on some other residue instead of the conserved phenylalanine or tryptophan, so this is likely a read error. The CDR3 DNA is TGCAGTGCTAGACTAAACGTCAAGCGGATCGATGGCTACACCTCC. Translated: CSARLNVKRIDGYTS. V is TRBV20-1 and J is TRBJ1-2; D is undetermined. V gave up 2 bases and J gave up 6 bases, with 19 bases separating them. The germline V gene has CDR1 DFQATT and CDR2 SNEGSKA (reference sequence). The CDR3 is made up of 15 amino acids.

This clonotype appeared many times. The chain links TRBV7-6 to TRBJ2-1, with a tentative D call TRBD2 (7 bases). Germline CDR1 SGHVS, CDR2 FNYEAQ. The CDR3 sequence is 15 residues long. With 1 base removed from V and 8 bases from J, the gap between germline ends came to 15 bases. The CDR3 sequence: CASSLEGGSWDEQFF. For the CDR3, the DNA is TGTGCCAGCAGCTTAGAGGGGGGGAGTTGGGATGAGCAGTTCTTC.

This clonotype was counted many times. The chain recombines TRBV5-1 with TRBJ2-5; D might be TRBD1 (6 bases). CDR3 length: 17 amino acids. V lost 5 bases to trimming and J lost 5 bases, with 25 bases between them. Germline V lookup: CDR1 SGHRS, CDR2 YFSETQ. CDR3 protein: CASSWTTDSPQGETQYF. Written as DNA, the CDR3 is TGCGCCAGCAGTTGGACCACGGACTCTCCCCAGGGGGAGACCCAGTACTTC. The complete variable domain, with remaining parts taken from reference TRBV5-1 and TRBJ2-5, reads KAGVTQTPRYLIKTRGQQVTLSCSPISGHRSVSWYQQTPGQGLQFLFEYFSETQRNKGNFPGRFSGRQFSNSRSEMNVSTLELGDSALYLCASSWTTDSPQGETQYFGPGTRLLVL.

The chain has TRBV28 and TRBJ2-3; maybe TRBD2 (6 bases). The CDR3 loop spans 18 amino acids. V was pared by 4 bases and J by 4 bases, with 24 bases between. CDR1 MDHEN and CDR2 SYDVKM come from the germline V gene. This CDR3 is CASSSSLSLSGEADTQYF. CDR3 in DNA: TGTGCCAGCAGTTCATCCCTCTCACTATCGGGAGAGGCAGATACGCAGTATTTT.

In its sample, this clonotype was seen many times. CDR3 amino acids: CASSESDNNSPLHF. The CDR3 nucleotides are TGTGCCAGCAGTGAATCCGACAATAATTCACCCCTCCACTTT. This chain links TRBV25-1 with TRBJ1-6; D is unresolved. Trimming shortened V by 1 base and J by 5 bases, and 6 bases separated the two germline ends. This CDR3 is built from 14 residues. Germline V gives CDR1 MGHDK, CDR2 SYGVNS.

This clonotype has a count of ten or more. The gene calls are TRBV28 and TRBJ1-5, with TRBD1 matching over 10 bases. Trimming at V came to 8 bases and at J to 6 bases, leaving 10 bases not matched to a gene. Germline V gene data show CDR1 as MDHEN and CDR2 as SYDVKM. The CDR3 sequence is 15 residues long. This CDR3 is CASGDADRGFQPQHF. CDR3 coding DNA: TGTGCCAGCGGGGATGCGGACAGGGGGTTTCAGCCCCAGCATTTT. Combining the CDR3 with reference TRBV28 and TRBJ1-5 gives the whole variable domain DVKVTQSSRYLVKRTGEKVFLECVQDMDHENMFWYRQDPGLGLRLIYFSYDVKMKEKGDIPEGYSVSREKKERFSLILESASTNQTSMYLCASGDADRGFQPQHFGDGTRLSIL.

This clonotype has at least ten counts. The rearrangement uses TRBV5-1 and TRBJ2-1, with D unclear. Trimming cost V 0 bases and J 3 bases, with 10 bases left between them. Germline values: CDR1 SGHRS, CDR2 YFSETQ. CDR3 length: 15 residues. The DNA of the CDR3 is TGCGCCAGCAGCTTGGCCTCAGCCCTCTACAATGAGCAGTTCTTC. The encoded protein is CASSLASALYNEQFF.

Note on this clonotype: This may come from a read error, since a much larger clone is one base off. This chain connects TRBV9 to TRBJ1-2; 8 nucleotides line up with TRBD1. This CDR3 is 15 amino acids long. Germline V gene sequence: CDR1 SGDLS, CDR2 YYNGEE. CDR3 DNA: TGTGCCAACAGCGTGACAGGGGAAGTTAACTATGGCTACACCTTC. Translated: CANSVTGEVNYGYTF. Variable domain in full (rest from reference TRBV9 and TRBJ1-2): DSGVTQTPKHLITATGQRVTLRCSPRSGDLSVYWYQQSLDQGLQFLIQYYNGEERAKGNILERFSAQQFPDLHSELNLSSLELGDSALYFCANSVTGEVNYGYTFGSGTRLTVV.

In its sample, this clonotype was seen many times. The chain uses TRBV18 and TRBJ1-1; D unclear. The CDR3 totals 14 residues. Trimming removed 1 base at V and 4 bases at J, with 10 bases between. The germline CDR1 and CDR2 sequences are KGHSH and LQKENI. This CDR3 is CASSPRWGFTEAFF. The CDR3 nucleotides read TGTGCCAGCTCACCACGGTGGGGTTTCACTGAAGCTTTCTTT.

This clonotype was counted at least ten times. The chain links TRBV29-1 to TRBJ2-3, with a weak D call TRBD1 (6 bases). This CDR3 is built from 14 residues. Germline assignment: CDR1 SQVTM and CDR2 ANQGSEA. The ends were cut back, 3 bases at V and 8 bases at J, with 18 bases in the middle. In nucleotides, the CDR3 is TGCAGCGTTGATCGGGACACCTCCTTTCGTACGCAGTATTTT. Protein: CSVDRDTSFRTQYF.

This clonotype was counted ten times or more. The chain has TRBV20-1 and TRBJ1-1; D not certain. V lost 0 bases, J lost 0 bases, and 14 bases lay in between. The germline gives CDR1 DFQATT, CDR2 SNEGSKA (reference sequence). The CDR3 runs to 16 residues. CDR3 protein: CSARDAGRIMNTEAFF. The CDR3 nucleotides are TGCAGTGCTAGAGACGCGGGGAGGATCATGAACACTGAAGCTTTCTTT.

This clonotype was counted only a few times. This clone may be a read error of a much larger clone one base away. The rearrangement joins TRBV5-1 to TRBJ2-6; D is undetermined. CDR3 length: 15 amino acids. Germline assignment: CDR1 SGHRS and CDR2 YFSETQ. V was trimmed by 4 bases and J by 0 bases, leaving 8 bases between them. In DNA form, the CDR3 reads TGCGCCAGCAGCATAAGCCCCTCTGGGGCCAACGTCCTGACTTTC. Translation gives CASSISPSGANVLTF.

The table lists this clonotype with many counts. The chain has TRBV20-1 and TRBJ2-5; weak D call: TRBD2 (5 bases). The germline V gene has CDR1 DFQATT and CDR2 SNEGSKA (reference sequence). V was shortened by 4 bases and J by 2 bases, with 11 bases between the two germline ends. This CDR3 is built from 13 residues. This CDR3 reads CSAIDGNQETQYF. In nucleotides, the CDR3 is TGCAGTGCTATCGACGGGAATCAAGAGACCCAGTACTTC.

This clonotype appeared many times. The rearrangement uses TRBV7-9 and TRBJ2-7; D possibly corresponds to TRBD2 (6 bases). Trimming shortened V by 0 bases and J by 6 bases, and 12 bases separated the two germline ends. The germline CDR1 and CDR2 sequences are SEHNR and FQNEAQ (reference sequence). The CDR3 covers 14 residues. This chain's CDR3 is CASSLATRRSEQYF. CDR3 nucleotides: TGTGCCAGCAGCTTAGCGACTAGGCGATCCGAGCAGTACTTC.

V usage is TRBV30 and J usage is TRBJ2-1, with 7 bases matching TRBD2. Germline values: CDR1 GTSNPN, CDR2 SVGIG (reference sequence). The CDR3 loop spans 14 amino acids. Losses at the gene ends were 4 bases for V and 3 bases for J; bases not matched to a gene: 6. This chain's CDR3 is CAWTRTRFYNEQFF. CDR3 nucleotides: TGTGCCTGGACGAGGACTAGATTCTACAATGAGCAGTTCTTC.

There are many counts of this clonotype. The chain recombines TRBV12-3 or TRBV12-4 with TRBJ2-2; D is unclear. The CDR3 spans 14 residues. Trimming cost V 5 bases and J 6 bases, with 13 bases left between them. The CDR3 loop reads CASSPHSGPGELFF. In DNA, the CDR3 is TGTGCCAGCAGTCCCCACTCTGGCCCCGGGGAGCTGTTTTTT.

Ten or more counts support this clonotype. The gene calls are TRBV21-1 and TRBJ2-5; the table's D call, TRBD1, was not checked against the DNA. TRBV21-1 represents a pseudogene. The CDR3 length is 18 residues. In DNA form, the CDR3 reads TGTGCCAGCAGCACTCAAAAGGGCACAGGAGCGAACCAAGAGACCCAGTACTTC. Amino acid sequence: CASSTQKGTGANQETQYF.

This clonotype was recorded at least ten times. The chain combines TRBV27 with TRBJ2-7, with 10 positions matching TRBD1. After removal of 6 bases from V and 6 bases from J, the junction contained 5 bases not matched to a gene. The germline V gene has CDR1 MNHEY and CDR2 SMNVEV (reference sequence). The CDR3 contains 13 residues. This chain's CDR3 is CASRTGGAGEQYF. CDR3 nucleotide sequence: TGTGCCAGCAGGACAGGGGGCGCGGGCGAGCAGTACTTC.